This record looks at one T cell receptor (beta chain) sequence and its context. Distinct nucleotide sequences in the sample also encode this CDR3. These data are taken from a study of graft-versus-host responses after intestinal transplantation. Clones were read by immunoSEQ multiplex PCR, and TCRdb kept only the in-frame ones, dropping some. The sample includes thousands of clones, 30% to 35% of them seen just once. Looked up from germline, CDR1 is KGHSY and CDR2 is FQNENV. V gave up 0 bases and J gave up 4 bases, with 6 bases separating them. The CDR3 runs to 13 residues. The clonotype originates from a human patient who received an intestinal transplant. The chain uses TRBV16 and TRBJ1-1; D may be TRBD1 (5 bases). The material was alloreactive CD4+ T cells from a mixed lymphocyte reaction culture, obtained before intestinal transplant. Subset noted: CFSE-low proliferating T cells sorted from roughly six-day pre-transplant mixed lymphocyte reaction (GvH or HvG direction). CDR3 protein: CASSQSRATEAFF. In DNA form, the CDR3 reads TGTGCCAGCAGCCAATCCAGGGCCACTGAAGCTTTCTTT.